These 24 T cell receptor beta chains share one sample of origin, sequenced in a study of T-cell reconstitution after alpha-beta-depleted transplantation in children. A library of TCRbeta sequences, prepared with unique molecular identifiers, was generated. MiXCR, run by TCRdb on the PCR reads, gives a single entry per CDR3 protein. Of about 540,000 distinct CDR3 sequences listed, around 20% are singletons. The specimen comprised PBMCs from the stem cell graft donor, sampled from the stem cell graft. These receptors were collected from a human donor who donated a stem cell graft to a child with acute lymphoblastic leukemia.

This clonotype came up a few times. The chain carries TRBV12-3 or TRBV12-4 and TRBJ2-4; 9 positions agree with TRBD2. The CDR3 is 18 residues long. J was trimmed by 1 base and V by 4 bases; bases with no gene match: 11. DNA for the CDR3: TGTGCCAGCAGTTCCCGGCGGGAGGGCCGGGTGGCCAAAAACATTCAGTACTTC. It encodes CASSSRREGRVAKNIQYF.

This clonotype was seen a few times. The rearrangement joins TRBV9 to TRBJ2-1; 9 nucleotides align to TRBD2. This CDR3 spans 15 amino acids. The junction had 16 bases not matched to a gene; V was cut back by 3 bases and J by 15 bases. The germline V gene has CDR1 SGDLS and CDR2 YYNGEE. The CDR3, as DNA: TGTGCCAGCAGCGCCAAGGGCCTAGCGGGATTGGTACTGTTCTTC. Protein product: CASSAKGLAGLVLFF.

The rearrangement joins TRBV5-1 to TRBJ1-2; possible D gene TRBD1, 6 bases. There are 16 residues in the CDR3. Trimming pared 4 bases from V and 4 bases from J, leaving 20 bases between. Per the germline V gene, CDR1 is SGHRS and CDR2 is YFSETQ. The CDR3 nucleotides read TGCGCCAGCAGCGGAGAGGACAGCCACGGCCCCTATGGCTACACCTTC. Protein product: CASSGEDSHGPYGYTF.

This clonotype was observed many times. The chain employs TRBV24-1 and TRBJ2-5; D is uncertain. Trimming removed 1 base from V and 2 bases from J, with 4 bases in between. This CDR3 has 13 amino acids. CDR1 is KGHDR and CDR2 is SFDVKD in the germline V gene. The CDR3 here is CATSDFPQETQYF. The DNA of the CDR3 is TGTGCCACCAGTGATTTCCCGCAAGAGACCCAGTACTTC.

The chain couples TRBV12-3 or TRBV12-4 to TRBJ2-3; TRBD2 is a possible D gene (6 bases). With 4 bases removed from V and 0 bases from J, the gap between germline ends came to 11 bases. The CDR3 runs to 15 residues. The CDR3 nucleotides read TGTGCCAGCAGTTCGGGGGTGGGGAGCACAGATACGCAGTATTTT. Translation: CASSSGVGSTDTQYF.

The table lists this clonotype with a few counts. V and J are TRBV9 and TRBJ2-2, with D hard to call. V dropped 3 bases and J dropped 8 bases, with 8 bases sitting between them. Germline loops: CDR1 SGDLS, CDR2 YYNGEE. The CDR3 has 12 residues. The CDR3 reads CASSASRGELFF. CDR3 in DNA: TGTGCCAGCAGCGCCAGCAGGGGGGAGCTGTTTTTT.

This sequence joins TRBV5-1 and TRBJ2-3; TRBD2 might be the D (6 bases). Germline CDR1 SGHRS, CDR2 YFSETQ. Trimming pared 6 bases from V and 6 bases from J, leaving 14 bases between. The CDR3 totals 13 residues. Here the CDR3 DNA reads TGCGCCAGCATGGAGGGGATCTCGGATACGCAGTATTTT. Translating it yields CASMEGISDTQYF. The whole variable domain, filled in from reference TRBV5-1 and TRBJ2-3, reads KAGVTQTPRYLIKTRGQQVTLSCSPISGHRSVSWYQQTPGQGLQFLFEYFSETQRNKGNFPGRFSGRQFSNSRSEMNVSTLELGDSALYLCASMEGISDTQYFGPGTRLTVL.

This clonotype was detected only a few times. This chain joins TRBV6-4 and TRBJ1-1; 8 positions agree with TRBD1. The junction had 5 bases not matched to a gene; V was cut back by 4 bases and J by 4 bases. The CDR3 loop spans 14 amino acids. Germline CDR1 MRHNA, CDR2 SNTAGT. CDR3 region: CASSATGVSTEAFF. CDR3 nucleotide sequence: TGTGCCAGCAGTGCGACAGGGGTGAGCACTGAAGCTTTCTTT.

The rearrangement links TRBV2 to TRBJ2-3; no reliable D call. V was shortened by 7 bases and J by 0 bases, with 11 bases between the two germline ends. This CDR3 comprises 14 residues. CDR1 SNHLY and CDR2 FYNNEI come from the germline V gene. The CDR3 is CASMESPSTDTQYF. CDR3 DNA sequence: TGTGCCAGCATGGAATCACCTAGCACAGATACGCAGTATTTT.

The chain is built from TRBV6-2 or TRBV6-3 and TRBJ2-1, with D uncertain. Germline V gene lookup returns CDR1 MNHEY and CDR2 SVGEGT. This CDR3 is built from 14 residues. V lost 2 bases and J 4 bases, leaving 9 bases between the germline ends. The CDR3: CASSYPGHYNEQFF. Written as DNA, the CDR3 is TGTGCCAGCAGTTACCCCGGCCATTACAATGAGCAGTTCTTC.

The chain recombines TRBV11-2 with TRBJ1-2; TRBD1 matches at 10 bases. Losses at the gene ends were 4 bases for V and 0 bases for J; bases not matched to a gene: 8. The CDR3 runs to 17 residues. Germline CDR1 reads SGHAT; CDR2 reads FQNNGV. The CDR3, as DNA: TGTGCCAGCAGCTCGCGTTCCGGGACAGGGGCTAACTATGGCTACACCTTC. This sequence encodes CASSSRSGTGANYGYTF. Full variable domain (rest looked up from reference TRBV11-2 and TRBJ1-2): EAGVAQSPRYKIIEKRQSVAFWCNPISGHATLYWYQQILGQGPKLLIQFQNNGVVDDSQLPKDRFSAERLKGVDSTLKIQPAKLEDSAVYLCASSSRSGTGANYGYTFGSGTRLTVV.

This clonotype was picked up a small number of times. In DNA, the CDR3 is TGTGCCAGCAGTTTTGGGCTTTCCGATAATGAAAAACTGTTTTTT. Translation: CASSFGLSDNEKLFF. This chain links TRBV12-3 or TRBV12-4 with TRBJ1-4; D gene ambiguous. Trimming cost V 3 bases and J 4 bases, with 12 bases left between them. The length of the CDR3 is 15 residues.

This clonotype showed up just a few times. CDR3 residues: CASFPSENQETQYF. Here the CDR3 DNA reads TGTGCCAGCTTCCCTAGCGAGAACCAAGAGACCCAGTACTTC. The rearrangement uses TRBV12-3 or TRBV12-4 and TRBJ2-5; maybe TRBD2 (6 bases). The V gene lost 8 bases and the J gene lost 0 bases, with 13 bases spanning the gap. CDR3 size: 14 residues.

The CDR3 sequence is CASSTASGRTYNEQFF. The CDR3 coding sequence is TGTGCCAGTAGTACGGCTAGCGGGAGGACTTACAATGAGCAGTTCTTC. V gene TRBV19 combines with J gene TRBJ2-1; 11 bases line up with TRBD2. Germline-derived CDR1 and CDR2 are LNHDA and SQIVND (reference sequence). V was pared by 4 bases and J by 4 bases, with 6 bases of the junction left unmatched. The CDR3 has 16 residues. The variable domain in full, with the rest retrieved from reference TRBV19 and TRBJ2-1, is DGGITQSPKYLFRKEGQNVTLSCEQNLNHDAMYWYRQDPGQGLRLIYYSQIVNDFQKGDIAEGYSVSREKKESFPLTVTSAQKNPTAFYLCASSTASGRTYNEQFFGPGTRLTVL.

The J gene is TRBJ2-1, the V gene TRBV6-5, with 8 bases fitting TRBD2. Germline CDR1 MNHEY, CDR2 SVGAGI. V shed 4 bases, J shed 10 bases, and the junction held 12 bases outside the gene matches. The CDR3 loop spans 15 amino acids. The CDR3 DNA reads as TGTGCCAGCAGTTTGTCTAGACTAGCGTTTAACGAGCAGTTCTTC. Encoded protein: CASSLSRLAFNEQFF.

In this sample, this clonotype turned up a few times. J is TRBJ2-5 and V is TRBV18; D not certain. Germline CDR1 KGHSH, CDR2 LQKENI. The CDR3 sequence is 16 residues long. Trimming shortened V by 0 bases and J by 3 bases, and 14 bases separated the two germline ends. CDR3 in amino acids: CASSPPGPERKETQYF. The DNA for the CDR3 is TGTGCCAGCTCACCACCTGGACCCGAAAGGAAAGAGACCCAGTACTTC.

A few counts support this clonotype. The V call is TRBV4-2, the J call TRBJ2-3; D is unresolved. Germline CDR1 reads LGHNA; CDR2 reads YNFKEQ. The ends were cut back, 5 bases at V and 0 bases at J, with 21 bases in the middle. This CDR3 contains 18 residues. CDR3 sequence: CASSSLSPRTPSTDTQYF. Written as DNA, the CDR3 is TGTGCCAGCAGCTCATTGTCCCCTAGGACCCCCAGCACAGATACGCAGTATTTT.

CDR3 nucleotides: TGCAGTGCTAGGGGGGAGGGGGAGAGATTCGATGAGCAGTTCTTC. Its protein is CSARGEGERFDEQFF. V and J are TRBV20-1 and TRBJ2-1; D might be TRBD2 (7 bases). The CDR3 length is 15 residues. V was cut by 3 bases and J by 8 bases, with 20 bases left in between. CDR1 is DFQATT, CDR2 SNEGSKA, per germline (reference sequence).

This clonotype was counted at least ten times. The genes are TRBV12-3 or TRBV12-4 and TRBJ2-3, with D possibly being TRBD2 (6 bases). There are 14 residues in the CDR3. V lost 6 bases and J 2 bases, leaving 12 bases between the germline ends. The CDR3 is CASRPGLYTDTQYF. The CDR3 DNA is TGTGCCAGCAGGCCGGGACTCTACACAGATACGCAGTATTTT.

The chain links TRBV7-2 to TRBJ2-2; 8 nucleotides match TRBD2. The J segment lost 4 bases and the V segment lost 2 bases, leaving 6 bases of the junction unmatched. The CDR3 contains 16 residues. Germline CDR1 and CDR2: SGHTA and FQGNSA. CDR3 in amino acids: CASSLSRTSLTGELFF. The DNA of the CDR3 is TGTGCCAGCAGCTTATCCCGGACTAGCCTCACCGGGGAGCTGTTTTTT.

This clonotype has more than one count but fewer than ten. The chain joins TRBV5-1 to TRBJ2-5; D is undetermined. Trimming pared 4 bases from V and 2 bases from J, leaving 6 bases between. Germline V gene data show CDR1 as SGHRS and CDR2 as YFSETQ. The CDR3 loop spans 12 amino acids. The CDR3 protein is CASSANQETQYF. CDR3 DNA sequence: TGCGCCAGCAGCGCCAATCAAGAGACCCAGTACTTC. The entire variable domain, with the rest obtained from reference TRBV5-1 and TRBJ2-5, is as follows: KAGVTQTPRYLIKTRGQQVTLSCSPISGHRSVSWYQQTPGQGLQFLFEYFSETQRNKGNFPGRFSGRQFSNSRSEMNVSTLELGDSALYLCASSANQETQYFGPGTRLLVL.

In its sample, this clonotype was seen a few times. This chain connects TRBV12-3 or TRBV12-4 to TRBJ2-7; D is uncertain. This CDR3 is 11 amino acids long. Trimming cost V 6 bases and J 6 bases, with 9 bases left between them. CDR3 protein: CASSPAIEQYF. The CDR3 DNA follows: TGTGCCAGCAGCCCGGCAATCGAGCAGTACTTC.

The table lists this clonotype with a few counts. The chain recombines TRBV12-3 or TRBV12-4 with TRBJ2-5; D unresolved. The CDR3 has 10 residues. V lost 6 bases and J 5 bases, leaving 4 bases between the germline ends. In DNA form, the CDR3 reads TGTGCCAGCAGCACGGAGACCCAGTACTTC. This sequence encodes CASSTETQYF.

The chain joins TRBV6-1 to TRBJ1-1, with D possibly being TRBD1 (6 bases). V was clipped by 6 bases and J by 7 bases, with 15 bases between them. Germline assignment: CDR1 MNHNS and CDR2 SASEGT. The CDR3 covers 13 residues. CDR3 nucleotide sequence: TGTGCCAGCAGCCCCCCAGGGGAGGGTGAAGCTTTCTTT. Protein sequence: CASSPPGEGEAFF.